Shown below are 2 T cell receptor beta chains from a single sample sequenced in a study of blood T cell repertoires in COVID-19. Assay: immunoSEQ multiplex PCR; the TCRdb copy retains only in-frame clones and omits some. The sample yields some 190,000 clones, approximately 86% seen once. The sequenced sample consisted of PBMCs or T cells enriched from blood (not recorded which). All receptors come from a woman aged 40 to 50 in a cohort exposed to, infected with or recovered from COVID-19 (not recorded which).

A few counts support this clone. This chain joins TRBV7-9 and TRBJ1-1; D possibly corresponds to TRBD1 (6 bases). Trimming stripped 1 base from V and 2 bases from J, with 11 bases between. In germline, CDR1 is SEHNR, CDR2 FQNEAQ (reference sequence). This CDR3 is 15 amino acids long. The CDR3 region is CASSLVGRGNTEAFF. The CDR3 coding sequence is TGTGCCAGCAGCTTAGTGGGCAGGGGTAACACTGAAGCTTTCTTT.

A few counts support this clone. The J gene is TRBJ1-6, the V gene TRBV27, with TRBD1 as a possible D gene (6 bases). Germline V gene data show CDR1 as MNHEY and CDR2 as SMNVEV (reference sequence). V was trimmed by 2 bases and J by 7 bases, leaving 12 bases between them. The CDR3 has 15 amino acids. The CDR3 loop is CASSLRGTENSPLHF. Written as DNA, the CDR3 is TGTGCCAGCAGTTTAAGGGGGACCGAGAATTCACCCCTCCACTTT.